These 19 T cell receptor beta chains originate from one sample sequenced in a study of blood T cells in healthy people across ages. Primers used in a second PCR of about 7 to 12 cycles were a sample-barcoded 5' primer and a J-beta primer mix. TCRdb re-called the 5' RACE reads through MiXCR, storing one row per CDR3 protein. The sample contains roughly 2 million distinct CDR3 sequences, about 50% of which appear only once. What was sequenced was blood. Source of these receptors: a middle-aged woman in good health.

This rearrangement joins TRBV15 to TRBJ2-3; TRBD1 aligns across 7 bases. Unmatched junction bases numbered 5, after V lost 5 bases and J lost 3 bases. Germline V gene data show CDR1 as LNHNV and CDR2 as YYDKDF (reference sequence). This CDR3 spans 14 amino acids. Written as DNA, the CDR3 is TGTGCCACCAGCCCCCGGACAGGAACAGATACGCAGTATTTT. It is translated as CATSPRTGTDTQYF.

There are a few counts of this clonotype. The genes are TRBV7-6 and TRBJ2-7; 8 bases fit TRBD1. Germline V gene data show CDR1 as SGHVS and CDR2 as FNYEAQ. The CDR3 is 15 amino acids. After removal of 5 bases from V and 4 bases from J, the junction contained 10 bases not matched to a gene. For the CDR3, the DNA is TGTGCCAGCAGCAAAGGAGGCAGGGGGCTTTACGAGCAGTACTTC. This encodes CASSKGGRGLYEQYF.

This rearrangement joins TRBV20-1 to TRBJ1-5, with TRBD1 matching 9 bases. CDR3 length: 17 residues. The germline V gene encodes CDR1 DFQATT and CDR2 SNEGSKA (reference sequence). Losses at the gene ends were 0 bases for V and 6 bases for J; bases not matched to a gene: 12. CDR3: CSARDLQGQGVTQPQHF. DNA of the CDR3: TGCAGTGCTAGAGATCTCCAGGGACAGGGTGTTACTCAGCCCCAGCATTTT.

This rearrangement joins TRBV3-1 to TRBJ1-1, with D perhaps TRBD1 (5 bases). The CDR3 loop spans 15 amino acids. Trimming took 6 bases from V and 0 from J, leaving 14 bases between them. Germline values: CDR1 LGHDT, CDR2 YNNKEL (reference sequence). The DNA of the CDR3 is TGTGCCAGCAGACCATCGGACACCCTGAACACTGAAGCTTTCTTT. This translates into CASRPSDTLNTEAFF. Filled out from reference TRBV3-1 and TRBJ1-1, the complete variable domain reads DTAVSQTPKYLVTQMGNDKSIKCEQNLGHDTMYWYKQDSKKFLKIMFSYNNKELIINETVPNRFSPKSPDKAHLNLHINSLELGDSAVYFCASRPSDTLNTEAFFGQGTRLTVV.

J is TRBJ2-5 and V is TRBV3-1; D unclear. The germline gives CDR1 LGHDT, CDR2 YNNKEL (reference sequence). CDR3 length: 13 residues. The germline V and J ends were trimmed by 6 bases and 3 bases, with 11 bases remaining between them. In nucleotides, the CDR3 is TGTGCCAGCAGACCTATTGGGGAAGAGACCCAGTACTTC. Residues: CASRPIGEETQYF.

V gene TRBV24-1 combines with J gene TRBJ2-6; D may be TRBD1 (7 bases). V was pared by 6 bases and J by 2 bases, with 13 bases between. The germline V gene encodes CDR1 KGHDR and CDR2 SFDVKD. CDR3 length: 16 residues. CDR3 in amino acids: CATSIGGGAGANVLTF. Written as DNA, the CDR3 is TGTGCCACCAGTATTGGAGGGGGCGCTGGGGCCAACGTCCTGACTTTC.

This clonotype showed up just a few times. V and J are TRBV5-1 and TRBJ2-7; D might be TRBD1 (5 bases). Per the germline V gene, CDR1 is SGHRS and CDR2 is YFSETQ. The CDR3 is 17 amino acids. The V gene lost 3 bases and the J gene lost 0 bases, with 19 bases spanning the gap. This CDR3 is CASSSIPAGNNSYEQYF. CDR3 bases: TGCGCCAGCAGCTCGATCCCCGCAGGGAACAACTCCTACGAGCAGTACTTC.

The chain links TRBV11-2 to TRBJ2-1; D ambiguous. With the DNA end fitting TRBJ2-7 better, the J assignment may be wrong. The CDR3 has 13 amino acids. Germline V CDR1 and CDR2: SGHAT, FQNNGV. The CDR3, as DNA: TGTGCCAGCAGCGCACCTTACTACAATGAGCAGTACTTC. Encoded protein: CASSAPYYNEQYF.

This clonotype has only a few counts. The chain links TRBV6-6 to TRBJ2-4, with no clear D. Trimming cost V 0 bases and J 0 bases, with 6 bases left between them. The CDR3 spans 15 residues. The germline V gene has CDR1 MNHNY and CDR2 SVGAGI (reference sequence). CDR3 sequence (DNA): TGTGCCAGCAGTTACTCGTCCTTAGCCAAAAACATTCAGTACTTC. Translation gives CASSYSSLAKNIQYF.

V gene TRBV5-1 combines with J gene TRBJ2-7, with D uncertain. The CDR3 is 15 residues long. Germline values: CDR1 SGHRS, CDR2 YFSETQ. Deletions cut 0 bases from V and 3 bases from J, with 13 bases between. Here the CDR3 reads CASSLDRQVDYEQYF. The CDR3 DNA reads TGCGCCAGCAGCTTGGACCGGCAGGTAGACTACGAGCAGTACTTC.

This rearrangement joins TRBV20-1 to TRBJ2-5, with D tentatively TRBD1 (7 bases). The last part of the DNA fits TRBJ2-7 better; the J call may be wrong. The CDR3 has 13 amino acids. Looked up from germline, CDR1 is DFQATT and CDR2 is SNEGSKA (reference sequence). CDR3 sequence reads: CSTLEGAKYEQYF. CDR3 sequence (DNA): TGCAGTACCCTGGAGGGGGCGAAGTACGAGCAGTACTTC.

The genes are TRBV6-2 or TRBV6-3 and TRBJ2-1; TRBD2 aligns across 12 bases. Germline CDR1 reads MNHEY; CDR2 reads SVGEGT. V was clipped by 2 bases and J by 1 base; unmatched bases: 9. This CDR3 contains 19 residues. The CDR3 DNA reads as TGTGCCAGCAGTTACCCCCTAGCGGGGGGGCAGTGGTCCTACAATGAGCAGTTCTTC. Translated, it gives CASSYPLAGGQWSYNEQFF.

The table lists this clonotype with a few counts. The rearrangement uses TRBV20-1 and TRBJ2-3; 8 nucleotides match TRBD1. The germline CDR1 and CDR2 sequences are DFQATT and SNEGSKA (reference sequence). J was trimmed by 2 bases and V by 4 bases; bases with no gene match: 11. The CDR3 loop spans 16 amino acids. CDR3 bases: TGCAGTGCTAAAAAGACAGGGGTGGCACACACAGATACGCAGTATTTT. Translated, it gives CSAKKTGVAHTDTQYF.

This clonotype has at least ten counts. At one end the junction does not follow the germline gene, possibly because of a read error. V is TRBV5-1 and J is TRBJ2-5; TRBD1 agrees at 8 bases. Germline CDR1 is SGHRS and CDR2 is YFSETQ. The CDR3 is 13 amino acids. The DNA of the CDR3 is TGTGCCTCCCGGGACAGGAGCCAAGAGACCCAGTACTTC. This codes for CASRDRSQETQYF.

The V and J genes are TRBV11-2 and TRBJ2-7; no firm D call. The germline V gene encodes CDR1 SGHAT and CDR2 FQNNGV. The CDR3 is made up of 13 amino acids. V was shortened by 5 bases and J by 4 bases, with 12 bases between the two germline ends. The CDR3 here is CASSPMASYEQYF. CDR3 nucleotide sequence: TGTGCCAGCAGCCCAATGGCCTCATACGAGCAGTACTTC.

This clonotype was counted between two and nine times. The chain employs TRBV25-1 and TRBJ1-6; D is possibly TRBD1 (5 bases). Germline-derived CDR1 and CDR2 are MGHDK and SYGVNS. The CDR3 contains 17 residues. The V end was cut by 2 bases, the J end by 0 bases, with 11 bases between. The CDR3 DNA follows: TGTGCCAGCAGTGAACAAGCAGGGAGCTCCTATAATTCACCCCTCCACTTT. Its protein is CASSEQAGSSYNSPLHF.

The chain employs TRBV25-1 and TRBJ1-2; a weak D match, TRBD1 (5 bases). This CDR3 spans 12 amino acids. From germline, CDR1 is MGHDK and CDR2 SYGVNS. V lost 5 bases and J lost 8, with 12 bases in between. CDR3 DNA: TGTGCCAGCAGTAACCCGACAGTGGGCTACACCTTC. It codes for CASSNPTVGYTF.

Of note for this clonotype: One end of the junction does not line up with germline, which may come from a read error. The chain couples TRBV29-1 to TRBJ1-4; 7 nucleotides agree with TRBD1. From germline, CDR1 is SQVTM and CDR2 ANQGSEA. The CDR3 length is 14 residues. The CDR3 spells CSVESTGENERLFF. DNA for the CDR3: TGCAGCGTTGAATCAACAGGGGAAAATGAAAGACTGTTTTTT.

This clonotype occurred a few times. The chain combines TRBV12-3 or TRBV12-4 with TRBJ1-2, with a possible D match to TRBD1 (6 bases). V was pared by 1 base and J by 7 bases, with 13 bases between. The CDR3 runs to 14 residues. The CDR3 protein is CASSLVGHGGGYTF. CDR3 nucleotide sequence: TGTGCCAGCAGTTTAGTGGGACATGGAGGTGGCTACACCTTC.